The clone carrying this T cell receptor (beta chain) was counted ten times or more. The antigen remains undetermined. The data are from a study of T cells in Graves' hyperthyroidism and ophthalmopathy. The overall study: Staff took peripheral blood when the initial diagnosis was made, before any treatment began.

Researchers amplified the TCR beta CDR3 regions from RNA transcripts. When the TCR CDR3 underwent first-round RT-PCR, the HTBI primer set was used. TCRdb recomputed calls from the multiplex PCR reads with MiXCR, one row per CDR3 protein. Counted here are 350,000 or so distinct CDR3 sequences, approximately 22% occurring once; the ten biggest clones make up about 50%. Points from the study as a whole: Most thyroid-expanded clonotypes above 0.001 were also found in blood. Patients with ophthalmopathy were separated from those with stable hyperthyroidism by a 13 V-J model.

This CDR3 is 16 amino acids long. The V end lost 3 bases, the J end lost 1 base, and 15 bases lay between the germline ends. Sequencing was performed on blood. This chain connects TRBV12-3 or TRBV12-4 to TRBJ1-1; D gene unclear. The sequence was obtained from a woman in her forties or fifties with Graves' hyperthyroidism. In DNA, the CDR3 is TGTGCCAGCAGTTTTCCTACCCAGGCAAGGAACACTGAAGCTTTCTTT. Protein product: CASSFPTQARNTEAFF.